This TCR beta chain was obtained from a study of blood T cell repertoires in COVID-19. Study members were between about 18 and 100 years old and lived in 24 US regions. Here immunoSEQ multiplex PCR was the method, and the copy in TCRdb shows in-frame clones only, minus some. The data show 250,000 or so clones, with about 91% seen just once and around 1.3% held by the top ten. CDR1 KGHDR and CDR2 SFDVKD come from the germline V gene. There are 14 residues in the CDR3. V lost 6 bases to trimming and J lost 0 bases, with 7 bases between them. The chain is built from TRBV24-1 and TRBJ2-2; tentative D call: TRBD2 (6 bases). Sample: PBMCs or T cells enriched from blood (not recorded which). The TCR comes from a human donor in a cohort exposed to, infected with or recovered from COVID-19 (not recorded which). The donor label of this sample is uncertain. The CDR3 bases are TGTGCCACCAGTCCGGGGGCGAACACCGGGGAGCTGTTTTTT. Amino acids: CATSPGANTGELFF.